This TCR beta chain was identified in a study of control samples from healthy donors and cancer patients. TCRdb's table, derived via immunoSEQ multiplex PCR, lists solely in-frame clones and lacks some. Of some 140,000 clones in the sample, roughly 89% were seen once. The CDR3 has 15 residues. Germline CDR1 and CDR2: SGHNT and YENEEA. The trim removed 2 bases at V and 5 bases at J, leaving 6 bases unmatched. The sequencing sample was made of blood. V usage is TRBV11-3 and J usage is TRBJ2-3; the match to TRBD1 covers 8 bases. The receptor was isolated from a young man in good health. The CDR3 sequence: CASSLRTGGLDTQYF. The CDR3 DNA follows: TGTGCCAGCAGCTTAAGAACAGGGGGATTAGATACGCAGTATTTT. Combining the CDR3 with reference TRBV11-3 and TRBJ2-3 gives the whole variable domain EAGVVQSPRYKIIEKKQPVAFWCNPISGHNTLYWYLQNLGQGPELLIRYENEEAVDDSQLPKDRFSAERLKGVDSTLKIQPAELGDSAVYLCASSLRTGGLDTQYFGPGTRLTVL.